One sample yielded the 27 T cell receptor beta chains listed below, sequenced in a study of T cell responses to AZD1222 COVID-19 vaccine. The protocol was immunoSEQ multiplex PCR, while the TCRdb copy is restricted to in-frame clones and leaves out a portion. The sample is made up of about 140,000 clones, and the top ten hold about 2.3% of it. Sequenced: peripheral blood. All receptors come from an adult in good health.

This chain connects TRBV11-2 to TRBJ2-3; 13 nucleotides align to TRBD2. The CDR3 is 15 amino acids. Germline lookup yields CDR1 SGHAT and CDR2 FQNNGV. The J segment lost 6 bases and the V segment lost 6 bases, leaving 6 bases of the junction unmatched. CDR3: CASSPRLAGGDTQYF. The DNA of the CDR3 is TGTGCCAGCAGTCCCCGACTAGCGGGGGGCGATACGCAGTATTTT.

The chain uses TRBV5-1 and TRBJ2-3; 8 bases line up with TRBD2. The germline CDR1 and CDR2 sequences are SGHRS and YFSETQ. This CDR3 has 16 residues. After removal of 7 bases from V and 1 base from J, the junction contained 11 bases not matched to a gene. CDR3 sequence reads: CASSLLAGTRTDTQYF. Written as DNA, the CDR3 is TGCGCCAGCTCCCTATTAGCGGGGACGCGCACAGATACGCAGTATTTT.

The V and J genes are TRBV19 and TRBJ1-5; D gene unclear. This CDR3 spans 13 amino acids. Germline CDR1 reads LNHDA; CDR2 reads SQIVND (reference sequence). V dropped 5 bases and J dropped 7 bases, with 12 bases sitting between them. The CDR3 bases are TGTGCCAGTAGTGGGATTCGGGTGCAGCCCCAGCATTTT. It encodes CASSGIRVQPQHF.

The chain uses TRBV12-3 or TRBV12-4 and TRBJ1-1, with a tentative D call TRBD1 (6 bases). The length of the CDR3 is 12 residues. V was trimmed by 8 bases and J by 6 bases, leaving 13 bases between them. CDR3 residues: CASAGQIAEAFF. Written as DNA, the CDR3 is TGTGCCAGCGCCGGACAGATCGCTGAAGCTTTCTTT.

J is TRBJ2-5 and V is TRBV3-1 (or the pseudogene TRBV3-2), with TRBD1 as a possible D gene (5 bases). CDR1 is LGHDT and CDR2 is YNNKEL in the germline V gene (reference sequence). The length of the CDR3 is 17 residues. Deletions cut 0 bases from V and 2 bases from J, with 16 bases between. The CDR3, as DNA: TGTGCCAGCAGCCAAGAGGGCAGGGTAGGTCCACAAGAGACCCAGTACTTC. Protein product: CASSQEGRVGPQETQYF.

The genes are TRBV6-5 and TRBJ1-1; TRBD1 aligns across 8 bases. V shed 6 bases and J 3 bases; nucleotides not matched to a gene: 9. Germline V CDR1 and CDR2: MNHEY, SVGAGI. The CDR3 covers 15 residues. The CDR3 sequence: CASSLHRGGYTEAFF. CDR3 DNA sequence: TGTGCCAGCAGCCTCCACAGGGGGGGATACACTGAAGCTTTCTTT.

The chain links TRBV13 to TRBJ2-2; a possible D gene is TRBD1 (6 bases). The V end was cut by 4 bases, the J end by 5 bases, with 17 bases between. Germline values: CDR1 PRHDT, CDR2 FYEKMQ (reference sequence). The CDR3 spans 16 residues. The CDR3: CASSYRQGRGTGELFF. In DNA, the CDR3 is TGTGCCAGCAGCTACCGCCAGGGCAGGGGAACCGGGGAGCTGTTTTTT.

The rearrangement links TRBV6-5 to TRBJ2-1, with 8 bases that match TRBD2. V shed 6 bases and J 10 bases; nucleotides not matched to a gene: 14. This CDR3 region has 15 residues. Looked up from germline, CDR1 is MNHEY and CDR2 is SVGAGI. As DNA, the CDR3 is TGTGCCAGCAGCGAGCGGGCGGGACTAGGGAGGGAGCAGTTCTTC. It codes for CASSERAGLGREQFF.

The rearrangement links TRBV11-2 to TRBJ1-2, with 11 bases aligning to TRBD1. V lost 5 bases to trimming and J lost 6 bases; unmatched junction nucleotides: 11. The CDR3 length is 16 residues. The germline gives CDR1 SGHAT, CDR2 FQNNGV. Written as DNA, the CDR3 is TGTGCCAGCAGCGCAAGCCCGGACAGGGGGCCGAATGGCTACACCTTC. Protein product: CASSASPDRGPNGYTF.

The rearrangement links TRBV30 to TRBJ1-6, with TRBD1 as a possible D gene (5 bases). V shed 2 bases and J shed 3 bases, with 8 bases lying between them. CDR1 and CDR2 (germline): GTSNPN, SVGIG (reference sequence). The CDR3 sequence is 14 residues long. The CDR3 loop reads CAWSNGGYNSPLHF. Here the CDR3 DNA reads TGTGCCTGGAGTAACGGGGGCTATAATTCACCCCTCCACTTT.

J is TRBJ2-1 and V is TRBV30; TRBD2 agrees at 11 bases. This CDR3 contains 13 residues. Germline CDR1 GTSNPN, CDR2 SVGIG (reference sequence). Written as DNA, the CDR3 is TGTGCATGTAGCGGGGGGGCCGGTAATGAGCAGTTCTTC. Amino acid sequence: CACSGGAGNEQFF.

The chain links TRBV7-9 to TRBJ1-1; D gene uncertain. This CDR3 has 11 amino acids. Trimming took off 4 bases at V and 8 bases at J, with 8 bases between the two ends. Germline V CDR1 and CDR2: SEHNR, FQNEAQ (reference sequence). Written as DNA, the CDR3 is TGTGCCAGCAGCTACCAGTCCGAAGCTTTCTTT. Amino acids: CASSYQSEAFF.

V usage is TRBV7-2 and J usage is TRBJ1-2; 9 nucleotides line up with TRBD1. V shed 6 bases and J 4 bases; nucleotides not matched to a gene: 9. This CDR3 spans 15 amino acids. CDR1 is SGHTA, CDR2 FQGNSA, per germline. The CDR3 nucleotides read TGTGCCAGCAGTCCTCGGACAGGGGCCCTCTATGGCTACACCTTC. It translates to CASSPRTGALYGYTF.

This sequence joins TRBV4-3 and TRBJ1-1; D perhaps matches TRBD1 (5 bases). The CDR3 loop spans 15 amino acids. V was clipped by 0 bases and J by 5 bases, with 13 bases between them. Germline values: CDR1 LGHNA, CDR2 YSLEER. The CDR3 DNA is TGCGCCAGCAGCCAAGATTATATTGGGGGGACTGAAGCTTTCTTT. This codes for CASSQDYIGGTEAFF.

The chain employs TRBV15 and TRBJ1-5; TRBD1 might be the D (6 bases). The CDR3 loop spans 15 amino acids. From germline, CDR1 is LNHNV and CDR2 YYDKDF (reference sequence). Trimming took off 0 bases at V and 7 bases at J, with 13 bases between the two ends. The CDR3 here is CATSRDLGGGQPQHF. CDR3 nucleotide sequence: TGTGCCACCAGCAGAGATCTTGGGGGCGGGCAGCCCCAGCATTTT.

The chain employs TRBV7-8 and TRBJ1-1, with D perhaps TRBD1 (5 bases). V lost 5 bases and J 1 base, leaving 26 bases between the germline ends. Germline V lookup: CDR1 SGHVS, CDR2 FQNEAQ. This CDR3 has 19 residues. CDR3: CASSPHRRDGPRTNTEAFF. Here the CDR3 DNA reads TGTGCCAGCAGCCCACATCGGCGGGACGGACCAAGGACGAACACTGAAGCTTTCTTT. The whole variable domain, filled in from reference TRBV7-8 and TRBJ1-1, reads GAGVSQSPRYKVAKRGQDVALRCDPISGHVSLFWYQQALGQGPEFLTYFQNEAQLDKSGLPSDRFFAERPEGSVSTLKIQRTQQEDSAVYLCASSPHRRDGPRTNTEAFFGQGTRLTVV.

V gene TRBV27 combines with J gene TRBJ1-5; possible D gene TRBD1, 6 bases. CDR3 size: 17 residues. Trimming took 8 bases from V and 0 from J, leaving 20 bases between them. Germline V lookup: CDR1 MNHEY, CDR2 SMNVEV (reference sequence). In DNA form, the CDR3 reads TGTGCCAGCGCGATGCGGGGCAGGGGATATAGCAATCAGCCCCAGCATTTT. It specifies CASAMRGRGYSNQPQHF.

The rearrangement joins TRBV7-2 to TRBJ1-3; no clear D gene. CDR1 is SGHTA, CDR2 FQGNSA, per germline. Trimming shortened V by 8 bases and J by 0 bases, and 11 bases separated the two germline ends. The CDR3 is 14 amino acids. CDR3 coding DNA: TGTGCCAGCGTTGACACCCGCTCTGGAAACACCATATATTTT. The encoded protein is CASVDTRSGNTIYF.

The chain combines TRBV11-2 with TRBJ2-5; D remains unclear. Germline V lookup: CDR1 SGHAT, CDR2 FQNNGV. This CDR3 comprises 14 residues. With 1 base removed from V and 4 bases from J, the gap between germline ends came to 10 bases. DNA for the CDR3: TGTGCCAGCAGCTTAGGGTCCTCAAGAGAGACCCAGTACTTC. The encoded protein is CASSLGSSRETQYF. Together with reference TRBV11-2 and TRBJ2-5, the CDR3 gives the full variable domain: EAGVAQSPRYKIIEKRQSVAFWCNPISGHATLYWYQQILGQGPKLLIQFQNNGVVDDSQLPKDRFSAERLKGVDSTLKIQPAKLEDSAVYLCASSLGSSRETQYFGPGTRLLVL.

This chain uses TRBV29-1 with TRBJ1-3; D ambiguous. Trimming removed 5 bases from V and 4 bases from J, with 12 bases in between. Germline CDR1 and CDR2: SQVTM and ANQGSEA. The CDR3 loop spans 13 amino acids. This CDR3 is CSVRKSAGNTIYF. Here the CDR3 DNA reads TGCAGCGTTCGGAAATCGGCGGGAAACACCATATATTTT.

This rearrangement joins TRBV9 to TRBJ2-5, with 7 bases lining up with TRBD2. After removal of 3 bases from V and 5 bases from J, the junction contained 13 bases not matched to a gene. Germline CDR1 is SGDLS and CDR2 is YYNGEE. This CDR3 is built from 16 residues. CDR3 sequence: CASSDLRGGSRETQYF. CDR3 nucleotide sequence: TGTGCCAGCAGCGACCTCCGCGGGGGATCCAGGGAGACCCAGTACTTC. The full variable domain, with the rest looked up from reference TRBV9 and TRBJ2-5, is DSGVTQTPKHLITATGQRVTLRCSPRSGDLSVYWYQQSLDQGLQFLIQYYNGEERAKGNILERFSAQQFPDLHSELNLSSLELGDSALYFCASSDLRGGSRETQYFGPGTRLLVL.

The chain has TRBV27 and TRBJ1-1; the match to TRBD1 covers 7 bases. This CDR3 has 14 amino acids. The junction had 6 bases not matched to a gene; V was cut back by 8 bases and J by 0 bases. Germline V CDR1 and CDR2: MNHEY, SMNVEV (reference sequence). CDR3 DNA sequence: TGTGCCAGCTCGACAGGGTTAATGAACACTGAAGCTTTCTTT. Amino acids: CASSTGLMNTEAFF.

V gene TRBV5-4 combines with J gene TRBJ2-7; 13 bases align to TRBD2. CDR1 and CDR2 (germline): SGHNT, YYREEE (reference sequence). The CDR3 has 14 residues. V shed 4 bases and J 5 bases; nucleotides not matched to a gene: 3. The CDR3 loop reads CASSRGTSGDEQYF. CDR3 bases: TGTGCCAGCAGCCGAGGGACTAGCGGGGACGAGCAGTACTTC.

V usage is TRBV11-3 and J usage is TRBJ2-2; tentatively, D is TRBD1 or TRBD2 (5 bases each). Trimming took off 8 bases at V and 0 bases at J, with 10 bases between the two ends. CDR1 and CDR2 (germline): SGHNT, YENEEA. The CDR3 extends over 14 amino acids. CDR3 nucleotides: TGTGCCAGCTCGGGACGAGCGAACACCGGGGAGCTGTTTTTT. This gives the protein CASSGRANTGELFF.

The gene calls are TRBV5-1 and TRBJ2-7; the D gene is possibly TRBD2 (5 bases). The CDR3 runs 13 residues. Looked up from germline, CDR1 is SGHRS and CDR2 is YFSETQ. V lost 4 bases, J lost 3 bases, and 11 bases lay in between. CDR3 in DNA: TGCGCCAGCAGCATCGGACGGGACTACGAGCAGTACTTC. As protein: CASSIGRDYEQYF.

The chain links TRBV7-9 to TRBJ2-3, with 9 bases identical to TRBD2. Unmatched junction bases numbered 9, after V lost 1 base and J lost 1 base. From germline, CDR1 is SEHNR and CDR2 FQNEAQ (reference sequence). The CDR3 contains 18 residues. CDR3 sequence: CASSLGRRLAEGTDTQYF. The DNA for the CDR3 is TGTGCCAGCAGCTTAGGCAGAAGACTAGCGGAGGGCACAGATACGCAGTATTTT.

The J gene is TRBJ1-1, the V gene TRBV4-2; a possible D gene is TRBD1 (6 bases). Germline values: CDR1 LGHNA, CDR2 YNFKEQ. V was trimmed by 2 bases and J by 0 bases, leaving 16 bases between them. This CDR3 contains 17 residues. This CDR3 reads CASSQPPFGQLNTEAFF. The CDR3 coding sequence is TGTGCCAGCAGCCAACCTCCTTTTGGACAGCTGAACACTGAAGCTTTCTTT.